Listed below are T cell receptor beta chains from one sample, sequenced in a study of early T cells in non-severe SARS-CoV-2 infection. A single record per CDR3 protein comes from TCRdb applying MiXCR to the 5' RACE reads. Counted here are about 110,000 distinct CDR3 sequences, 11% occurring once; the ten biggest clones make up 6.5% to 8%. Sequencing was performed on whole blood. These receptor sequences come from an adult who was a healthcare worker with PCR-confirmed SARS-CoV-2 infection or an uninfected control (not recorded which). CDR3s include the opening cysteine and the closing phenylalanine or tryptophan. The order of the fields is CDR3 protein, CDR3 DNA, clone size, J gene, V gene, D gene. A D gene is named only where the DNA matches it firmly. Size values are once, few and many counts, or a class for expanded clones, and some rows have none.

cdr3_aa: CAIRQGAGTEAFF
cdr3_nt: TGTGCCATCAGACAGGGGGCCGGGACTGAAGCTTTCTTT
clone_size: few
j_call: TRBJ1-1
v_call: TRBV10-3
d_call: TRBD1

cdr3_aa: CASSPAGGLTFF
cdr3_nt: TGTGCCAGCAGCCCCGCAGGGGGCCTGACTTTCTTT
clone_size: .
j_call: TRBJ1-1
v_call: TRBV6-6
d_call: TRBD1

cdr3_aa: CATSRDYRGREETQYF
cdr3_nt: TGTGCCACCAGCAGAGATTATAGAGGGCGGGAAGAGACCCAGTACTTC
clone_size: many
j_call: TRBJ2-5
v_call: TRBV15
d_call: .

cdr3_aa: CASSFGLGLAGKQETQYF
cdr3_nt: TGTGCCAGCAGTTTTGGCCTGGGACTAGCGGGGAAACAAGAGACCCAGTACTTC
clone_size: .
j_call: TRBJ2-5
v_call: TRBV12-3/TRBV12-4
d_call: TRBD2

cdr3_aa: CASSLVPLDSYEQYF
cdr3_nt: TGTGCCAGCAGCTTAGTCCCTTTGGACTCCTACGAGCAGTACTTC
clone_size: many
j_call: TRBJ2-7
v_call: TRBV7-9
d_call: .

cdr3_aa: CASRKTSEQFF
cdr3_nt: TGTGCCAGTCGAAAAACTAGTGAGCAGTTCTTC
clone_size: few
j_call: TRBJ2-1
v_call: TRBV7-2
d_call: .

cdr3_aa: CASSFHSSNQPQHF
cdr3_nt: TGTGCCAGCAGTTTTCATAGTAGCAATCAGCCCCAGCATTTT
clone_size: many
j_call: TRBJ1-5
v_call: TRBV12-3/TRBV12-4
d_call: .

cdr3_aa: CASSQDLDGGNEQFF
cdr3_nt: TGTGCCAGCAGCCAAGATCTAGACGGTGGAAATGAGCAGTTCTTC
clone_size: few
j_call: TRBJ2-1
v_call: TRBV4-2
d_call: .

cdr3_aa: CASSPRGSGEQYF
cdr3_nt: TGTGCCAGCAGCCCAAGGGGGAGTGGGGAGCAGTACTTC
clone_size: .
j_call: TRBJ2-7
v_call: TRBV13
d_call: .

cdr3_aa: CASSRQGRDSPLHF
cdr3_nt: TGTGCCAGTTCCCGACAGGGAAGGGACTCACCCCTCCACTTT
clone_size: many
j_call: TRBJ1-6
v_call: TRBV19
d_call: TRBD1

cdr3_aa: CASLRGIGTDTQYF
cdr3_nt: TGTGCCAGCTTACGGGGGATAGGCACAGATACGCAGTATTTT
clone_size: once
j_call: TRBJ2-3
v_call: TRBV18
d_call: .

cdr3_aa: CASSKEGGSLYF
cdr3_nt: TGTGCCAGCAGCAAAGAGGGGGGCTCTCTGTACTTC
clone_size: .
j_call: TRBJ2-7
v_call: TRBV21-1
d_call: .

cdr3_aa: CSVGSDTQYF
cdr3_nt: TGCAGCGTTGGATCAGATACGCAGTATTTT
clone_size: many
j_call: TRBJ2-3
v_call: TRBV29-1
d_call: .

cdr3_aa: CASSQARDGEAFF
cdr3_nt: TGTGCCAGCAGCCAAGCTCGGGACGGTGAAGCTTTCTTT
clone_size: few
j_call: TRBJ1-1
v_call: TRBV4-2
d_call: .

cdr3_aa: CASSLAQQTNSPLHF
cdr3_nt: TGCGCCAGCAGCTTGGCCCAACAGACGAATTCACCCCTCCACTTT
clone_size: many
j_call: TRBJ1-6
v_call: TRBV5-1
d_call: .

cdr3_aa: CSAYETSGREETQYF
cdr3_nt: TGCAGTGCCTATGAGACTAGCGGGAGGGAAGAGACCCAGTACTTC
clone_size: many
j_call: TRBJ2-5
v_call: TRBV20-1
d_call: TRBD2

cdr3_aa: CASSLDQLAGRIYNIQYF
cdr3_nt: TGTGCCAGCAGCTTAGATCAGTTGGCGGGACGGATTTACAACATTCAGTACTTC
clone_size: .
j_call: TRBJ2-4
v_call: TRBV11-2
d_call: .

cdr3_aa: CASSRAPSGITYEQYF
cdr3_nt: TGTGCCAGCAGCAGGGCCCCTAGCGGAATAACCTACGAGCAGTACTTC
clone_size: few
j_call: TRBJ2-7
v_call: TRBV5-5
d_call: TRBD2

cdr3_aa: CASSREDGNQPQHF
cdr3_nt: TGTGCCAGCTCTAGGGAGGATGGCAATCAGCCCCAGCATTTT
clone_size: many
j_call: TRBJ1-5
v_call: TRBV2
d_call: .

cdr3_aa: CAISKGSGETQYF
cdr3_nt: TGTGCCATCAGCAAAGGGTCTGGAGAGACCCAGTACTTC
clone_size: many
j_call: TRBJ2-5
v_call: TRBV10-3
d_call: .

cdr3_aa: CATLAGGRETQYF
cdr3_nt: TGTGCGACCCTAGCGGGGGGTCGAGAGACCCAGTACTTC
clone_size: .
j_call: TRBJ2-5
v_call: TRBV28
d_call: TRBD2

cdr3_aa: CASSPFEGLAGELFF
cdr3_nt: TGTGCCAGCAGCCCCTTCGAGGGGTTGGCCGGGGAGCTGTTTTTT
clone_size: few
j_call: TRBJ2-2
v_call: TRBV3-1
d_call: .

cdr3_aa: CSATDGQLTGELFF
cdr3_nt: TGCAGTGCTACCGATGGACAGCTTACCGGGGAGCTTTTTTTT
clone_size: .
j_call: TRBJ2-2
v_call: TRBV20-1
d_call: .

cdr3_aa: CASSLLFPGYSGTEGNTIYF
cdr3_nt: TGTGCCAGCAGTTTATTATTTCCAGGCTACTCCGGGACAGAAGGAAACACCATATATTTT
clone_size: many
j_call: TRBJ1-3
v_call: TRBV27
d_call: TRBD1

cdr3_aa: CASSPREGRDYGYTF
cdr3_nt: TGCGCCAGCAGCCCGAGGGAGGGTCGTGACTATGGCTACACCTTC
clone_size: few
j_call: TRBJ1-2
v_call: TRBV4-1
d_call: .

cdr3_aa: CASSMTGGAFF
cdr3_nt: TGTGCCAGCAGTATGACAGGGGGAGCTTTCTTT
clone_size: .
j_call: TRBJ1-1
v_call: TRBV5-5
d_call: TRBD1

cdr3_aa: CASSLPGTGGVNTEAFF
cdr3_nt: TGCGCCAGCAGCCTCCCCGGGACAGGGGGCGTGAACACTGAAGCTTTCTTT
clone_size: few
j_call: TRBJ1-1
v_call: TRBV5-1
d_call: TRBD1

cdr3_aa: CASSLKAGSNTGELFF
cdr3_nt: TGTGCCAGCAGTTTAAAAGCGGGGTCGAACACCGGGGAGCTGTTTTTT
clone_size: few
j_call: TRBJ2-2
v_call: TRBV27
d_call: TRBD2

cdr3_aa: CASRSLLRGKYEQYF
cdr3_nt: TGTGCCAGCAGGTCCCTCTTGCGGGGCAAGTACGAGCAGTACTTC
clone_size: .
j_call: TRBJ2-7
v_call: TRBV27
d_call: .

cdr3_aa: CASSPPPGAHYNEQFF
cdr3_nt: TGTGCCAGCAGCCCACCCCCAGGGGCCCACTACAATGAGCAGTTCTTC
clone_size: .
j_call: TRBJ2-1
v_call: TRBV5-6
d_call: .

cdr3_aa: CSARVTLNSPLHF
cdr3_nt: TGCAGTGCTAGAGTGACCCTTAATTCACCCCTCCACTTT
clone_size: many
j_call: TRBJ1-6
v_call: TRBV20-1
d_call: .

cdr3_aa: CASSPTIGTRQETQYF
cdr3_nt: TGTGCCAGCAGCCCCACCATAGGTACAAGACAAGAGACCCAGTACTTC
clone_size: many
j_call: TRBJ2-5
v_call: TRBV11-2
d_call: .

cdr3_aa: CSASRDRGTGELFF
cdr3_nt: TGCAGTGCTAGTCGGGACAGGGGCACCGGGGAGCTGTTTTTT
clone_size: .
j_call: TRBJ2-2
v_call: TRBV20-1
d_call: TRBD1

cdr3_aa: CASSWGAGGPDEQYF
cdr3_nt: TGTGCCAGCAGTTGGGGGGCGGGAGGGCCTGACGAGCAGTACTTC
clone_size: many
j_call: TRBJ2-7
v_call: TRBV12-3/TRBV12-4
d_call: TRBD2

cdr3_aa: CASSPNVNTEAFF
cdr3_nt: TGTGCCAGCAGCCCCAACGTTAACACTGAAGCTTTCTTT
clone_size: few
j_call: TRBJ1-1
v_call: TRBV7-9
d_call: .

cdr3_aa: CASSFLAGDRELFF
cdr3_nt: TGTGCCAGCAGTTTTCTAGCGGGGGACCGGGAGCTGTTTTTT
clone_size: many
j_call: TRBJ2-2
v_call: TRBV12-3/TRBV12-4
d_call: TRBD2

cdr3_aa: CASQLENTGELFF
cdr3_nt: TGTGCCAGCCAACTAGAGAACACCGGGGAGCTGTTTTTT
clone_size: few
j_call: TRBJ2-2
v_call: TRBV2
d_call: .

cdr3_aa: CAISGSSSYNEQFF
cdr3_nt: TGTGCCATCTCCGGCTCGAGCTCCTACAATGAGCAGTTCTTC
clone_size: few
j_call: TRBJ2-1
v_call: TRBV10-3
d_call: .

cdr3_aa: CATRRADLGENEKLFF
cdr3_nt: TGTGCCACCCGTCGCGCGGACCTCGGGGAGAATGAAAAACTGTTTTTT
clone_size: .
j_call: TRBJ1-4
v_call: TRBV28
d_call: .

cdr3_aa: CASSEGSGDQYF
cdr3_nt: TGCGCCAGCAGTGAGGGGTCTGGAGACCAGTACTTC
clone_size: .
j_call: TRBJ2-5
v_call: TRBV10-1
d_call: .

cdr3_aa: CASSLVDQKETQYF
cdr3_nt: TGCGCCAGCAGCTTGGTCGACCAAAAAGAGACCCAGTACTTC
clone_size: many
j_call: TRBJ2-5
v_call: TRBV5-1
d_call: .

cdr3_aa: CASSWSTSGGNEQFF
cdr3_nt: TGTGCCAGCAGTTGGTCGACTAGCGGGGGTAATGAGCAGTTCTTC
clone_size: .
j_call: TRBJ2-1
v_call: TRBV27
d_call: TRBD2

cdr3_aa: CASSLYPSPRQGLGEETQYF
cdr3_nt: TGTGCCAGCAGTTTATACCCATCCCCGAGGCAGGGGCTCGGAGAAGAGACCCAGTACTTC
clone_size: hyperexpanded
j_call: TRBJ2-5
v_call: TRBV28
d_call: .

cdr3_aa: CASSHPQGGITEAFF
cdr3_nt: TGTGCCAGCAGCCATCCTCAGGGAGGTATCACTGAAGCTTTCTTT
clone_size: many
j_call: TRBJ1-1
v_call: TRBV5-5
d_call: .

cdr3_aa: CASSLEAGVSNQPQHF
cdr3_nt: TGTGCCAGCAGCTTAGAGGCCGGGGTGAGCAATCAGCCCCAGCATTTT
clone_size: many
j_call: TRBJ1-5
v_call: TRBV7-2
d_call: .

cdr3_aa: CSARAAGGYEQYF
cdr3_nt: TGCAGTGCTAGGGCGGCAGGGGGCTACGAGCAGTACTTC
clone_size: .
j_call: TRBJ2-7
v_call: TRBV20-1
d_call: TRBD1

cdr3_aa: CASSQEGVQETQYF
cdr3_nt: TGTGCCAGCAGCCAAGAAGGAGTTCAAGAGACCCAGTACTTC
clone_size: few
j_call: TRBJ2-5
v_call: TRBV3-1
d_call: .